These 20 T cell receptor beta chains originate from one sample sequenced in a study of CD8 T cells in ankylosing spondylitis (TCRdb year 2017). The receptor library was made with 5' RACE. This sample was sequenced with an Illumina HiSeq 2500. TCRdb itself trimmed the public reads at Q25 with fastp, ran MiXCR and retained productive beta chains. One record per CDR3 amino acid sequence lists the most common genes and DNA. Present in this sample are 150,000 to 200,000 distinct CDR3 sequences, about 17% of which were seen just once. Approximately 7.6% of the sample comes from the top ten. Sequencing used blood, either unsorted or a sorted T cell fraction (not recorded which). These receptors came from a male donor with ankylosing spondylitis or in good health (not recorded which).

This sequence joins TRBV28 and TRBJ2-7; weak D call: TRBD1 (5 bases). This CDR3 has 14 residues. Trimming removed 4 bases at V and 4 bases at J, with 14 bases between. Per germline, CDR1 MDHEN and CDR2 SYDVKM. CDR3: CASSSPGPPYEQYF. The DNA for the CDR3 is TGTGCCAGCAGTTCCCCAGGGCCCCCTTACGAGCAGTACTTC.

There are a few counts of this clonotype. V usage is TRBV12-5 and J usage is TRBJ2-1, with 8 bases aligning to TRBD2. The CDR3 covers 14 residues. CDR1 and CDR2 (germline): LGHNT, FRNRAP. V lost 6 bases, J lost 7 bases, and 8 bases stayed unmatched. CDR3 nucleotides: TGTGCTAGTGGACCCAGCGGGAGTGGTAATGAGCAGTTCTTC. Residues: CASGPSGSGNEQFF.

In this sample, this clonotype turned up a few times. The chain joins TRBV28 to TRBJ1-2; D remains ambiguous. V was pared by 6 bases and J by 1 base, with 9 bases between. The CDR3 covers 13 residues. The V gene's germline CDR1 is MDHEN and CDR2 SYDVKM. CDR3 protein: CASRAGFNYGYTF. The CDR3 DNA sequence: TGTGCCAGCAGGGCGGGGTTTAACTATGGCTACACCTTC.

V gene TRBV18 combines with J gene TRBJ1-1; 8 bases agree with TRBD1. The CDR3 has 19 residues. The trim removed 2 bases at V and 3 bases at J, leaving 17 bases unmatched. CDR1 KGHSH and CDR2 LQKENI come from the germline V gene. This CDR3 is CASSPGARQGMFGDTEAFF. The CDR3 coding sequence is TGTGCCAGCTCACCAGGGGCCAGACAGGGGATGTTTGGGGACACTGAAGCTTTCTTT.

Only a few counts were recorded for this clonotype. This chain links TRBV29-1 with TRBJ2-1; 8 bases align to TRBD1. This CDR3 region has 14 residues. The ends lost 7 bases at V and 2 bases at J; junction bases unmatched: 7. Germline values: CDR1 SQVTM, CDR2 ANQGSEA. CDR3 region: CSADRGGTYNEQFF. In nucleotides, the CDR3 is TGCAGCGCAGACAGGGGTGGGACCTACAATGAGCAGTTCTTC.

This clonotype was seen more than once but under ten times. V gene TRBV29-1 combines with J gene TRBJ1-4; a weak D match, TRBD1 (5 bases). V lost 5 bases and J lost 8, with 12 bases in between. Germline CDR1 is SQVTM and CDR2 is ANQGSEA. The CDR3 totals 12 residues. CDR3 loop: CSVLSAGEKLFF. Written as DNA, the CDR3 is TGCAGCGTTCTCTCGGCAGGGGAAAAACTGTTTTTT.

This clonotype was counted between two and nine times. This chain joins TRBV6-2 or TRBV6-3 and TRBJ1-1; D gene uncertain. Trimming cost V 6 bases and J 10 bases, with 18 bases left between them. Germline V gene data show CDR1 as MNHEY and CDR2 as SVGEGT. There are 13 residues in the CDR3. In nucleotides, the CDR3 is TGTGCCAGCAGCTCTGGACCGAGGGCTGGAGCTTTCTTT. Translating gives CASSSGPRAGAFF.

At least ten counts were recorded for this clonotype. The chain employs TRBV5-1 and TRBJ2-1; D is perhaps TRBD1 (5 bases). Germline CDR1 and CDR2: SGHRS and YFSETQ. V was shortened by 2 bases and J by 5 bases, with 5 bases between the two germline ends. CDR3 size: 12 residues. The CDR3 spells CASSLGDNEQFF. DNA of the CDR3: TGCGCCAGCAGCTTAGGGGACAATGAGCAGTTCTTC.

This clonotype has at least ten counts. The chain carries TRBV5-1 and TRBJ2-3, with D unresolved. The CDR3 runs 15 residues. Germline values: CDR1 SGHRS, CDR2 YFSETQ. The V end lost 0 bases, the J end lost 2 bases, and 10 bases lay between the germline ends. The CDR3 region is CASSLEFPFTDTQYF. CDR3 nucleotide sequence: TGCGCCAGCAGCTTGGAGTTCCCATTCACAGATACGCAGTATTTT.

This clonotype was seen repeatedly, ten times or more. The chain employs TRBV2 and TRBJ1-5; no definite D call. This CDR3 has 14 amino acids. The germline V gene has CDR1 SNHLY and CDR2 FYNNEI. Trimming removed 2 bases from V and 2 bases from J, with 7 bases in between. Here the CDR3 reads CASSEFGGNQPQHF. The CDR3 DNA sequence: TGTGCCAGCAGTGAATTCGGAGGCAATCAGCCCCAGCATTTT.

This clonotype was counted between two and nine times. The rearrangement uses TRBV28 and TRBJ2-1, with no clear D. The CDR3 has 15 residues. Trimming removed 6 bases from V and 5 bases from J, with 17 bases in between. Germline CDR1 is MDHEN and CDR2 is SYDVKM. CDR3 in amino acids: CASRRLASPHNEQFF. The CDR3 DNA is TGTGCCAGCAGAAGGTTGGCCTCACCCCACAATGAGCAGTTCTTC.

V usage is TRBV2 and J usage is TRBJ2-2, with D unresolved. From germline, CDR1 is SNHLY and CDR2 FYNNEI. Trimming left V 5 bases short and J 6 bases short, with 19 bases between. CDR3 length: 16 amino acids. The CDR3, as DNA: TGTGCCAGCAGTTACGACAATTCAGTGGGATCCGGGGAGCTGTTTTTT. It is translated as CASSYDNSVGSGELFF.

This clonotype showed up many times. This chain links TRBV20-1 with TRBJ2-1; TRBD2 matches 7 bases. Trimming cost V 0 bases and J 3 bases; bases outside gene matches: 5. Per germline, CDR1 DFQATT and CDR2 SNEGSKA (reference sequence). The CDR3 is made up of 15 amino acids. CDR3 DNA: TGCAGTGCTAGAGATCTGGCGGGAGACTACAATGAGCAGTTCTTC. Translated: CSARDLAGDYNEQFF.

Comment on this clonotype: Its ends do not fully match the called genes, so a read error is possible. This chain joins TRBV12-3 or TRBV12-4 and TRBJ2-5; 9 bases agree with TRBD2. CDR3 length equals 18 residues. The CDR3 loop reads CASSLGGLLAGVNETQYF. The DNA of the CDR3 is TGTGCCAGCAGTTTAGGTGGATTATTAGCGGGAGTTAATGAGACCCAATACTTC.

The rearrangement links TRBV20-1 to TRBJ2-1; TRBD2 is a possible D gene (6 bases). CDR1 and CDR2 (germline): DFQATT, SNEGSKA (reference sequence). The CDR3 contains 16 residues. Trimming shortened V by 0 bases and J by 2 bases, and 14 bases separated the two germline ends. The CDR3 loop is CSARDRVAATYNEQFF. The CDR3 coding sequence is TGCAGTGCTAGAGATAGGGTAGCGGCCACCTACAATGAGCAGTTCTTC.

This clonotype has just a few counts. J is TRBJ2-7 and V is TRBV20-1; tentative D call: TRBD1 (6 bases). CDR1 is DFQATT and CDR2 is SNEGSKA in the germline V gene (reference sequence). The CDR3 loop spans 15 amino acids. V lost 2 bases, J lost 6 bases, and 20 bases lay in between. CDR3 sequence reads: CSARRADRPATEQYF. CDR3 DNA: TGCAGTGCTAGAAGGGCAGACAGGCCTGCGACCGAGCAGTACTTC.

This rearrangement joins TRBV27 to TRBJ2-3; 11 positions agree with TRBD2. The CDR3 runs to 14 residues. Germline values: CDR1 MNHEY, CDR2 SMNVEV (reference sequence). Germline trimming cut 8 bases from V and 4 bases from J; bases unmatched to any gene: 5. The CDR3 loop is CASRSGRGPDTQYF. In DNA form, the CDR3 reads TGTGCCAGCCGTAGCGGGAGGGGGCCAGATACGCAGTATTTT.

This clonotype was seen a handful of times. This chain joins TRBV7-2 and TRBJ1-3; D is unresolved. CDR3 length: 13 amino acids. V was cut by 3 bases and J by 8 bases, with 11 bases left in between. Germline V gives CDR1 SGHTA, CDR2 FQGNSA. In DNA, the CDR3 is TGTGCCAGCAGCTTTGGTGGTCTGGACACCATATATTTT. Its translation is CASSFGGLDTIYF.

This clonotype was observed many times. The CDR3 spells CASSQGQGQPQHF. In DNA, the CDR3 is TGCGCCAGCAGCCAAGGTCAAGGTCAGCCCCAGCATTTT. The rearrangement joins TRBV4-1 to TRBJ1-5; unclear D gene. This CDR3 is built from 13 residues. Trimming shortened V by 1 base and J by 6 bases, and 7 bases separated the two germline ends. The germline V gene encodes CDR1 MGHRA and CDR2 YSYEKL.

The sample holds many counts of this clonotype. The chain joins TRBV5-1 to TRBJ1-2; D unclear. The CDR3 spans 12 residues. V shed 0 bases and J shed 4 bases, with 4 bases lying between them. CDR1 is SGHRS and CDR2 is YFSETQ in the germline V gene. This chain's CDR3 is CASSLGSYGYTF. In DNA form, the CDR3 reads TGCGCCAGCAGCTTGGGGAGCTATGGCTACACCTTC.